These 16 T cell receptor beta chains originate from one sample sequenced in a study of memory CD4+ T cells and cytomegalovirus serostatus. The sort gate was single viable CD3+CD4+CD8-CD45RO+ cells for memory CD4+ T cells. Sequencing used immunoSEQ multiplex PCR; TCRdb keeps in-frame clones, though not all of them. The data show approximately 88,000 clones, 75% to 90% seen once. The specimen was memory CD4+ T cells from blood. The source is an adult in good health and CMV-seropositive.

The rearrangement uses TRBV6-1 and TRBJ2-1; D is tentatively TRBD1 or TRBD2 (5 bases each). Trimming pared 8 bases from V and 10 bases from J, leaving 18 bases between. Germline CDR1 reads MNHNS; CDR2 reads SASEGT. The length of the CDR3 is 13 residues. DNA of the CDR3: TGTGCCAGCGGGACCACTCCGGCGGCGGAGCAGTTCTTC. Its protein product is CASGTTPAAEQFF.

The chain employs TRBV7-2 and TRBJ2-1; 12 bases agree with TRBD2. This CDR3 is 17 amino acids long. With V trimmed by 1 base and J by 7 bases, 8 bases remained unmatched. Germline assignment: CDR1 SGHTA and CDR2 FQGNSA. CDR3 sequence: CASSLVERTSGKNEQFF. The DNA of the CDR3 is TGTGCCAGCAGCTTAGTAGAGCGGACTAGCGGGAAAAATGAGCAGTTCTTC.

The gene calls are TRBV7-2 and TRBJ2-1; D is ambiguous. Germline CDR1 is SGHTA and CDR2 is FQGNSA. Trimming left V 1 base short and J 3 bases short, with 7 bases between. The CDR3 sequence is 14 residues long. CDR3 region: CASSLDSNYNEQFF. DNA of the CDR3: TGTGCCAGCAGCTTAGACAGCAACTACAATGAGCAGTTCTTC.

The gene calls are TRBV15 and TRBJ2-1, with D unclear. The CDR3 has 13 amino acids. The germline V gene encodes CDR1 LNHNV and CDR2 YYDKDF (reference sequence). The V gene lost 8 bases and the J gene lost 7 bases, with 15 bases spanning the gap. In DNA form, the CDR3 reads TGTGCCACCGCAGACGGGCTGTGGAATGAGCAGTTCTTC. Amino acids: CATADGLWNEQFF.

CDR3 in amino acids: CASSSPGSTDTQYF. The CDR3 nucleotides read TGTGCCAGCAGCTCTCCTGGGAGCACAGATACGCAGTATTTT. V usage is TRBV9 and J usage is TRBJ2-3; D is unresolved. The V and J ends lost 4 bases and 0 bases respectively, with 9 bases between them. Per germline, CDR1 SGDLS and CDR2 YYNGEE. The CDR3 has 14 residues.

The genes are TRBV30 and TRBJ1-1; D is possibly TRBD1 (5 bases). Per the germline V gene, CDR1 is GTSNPN and CDR2 is SVGIG (reference sequence). The CDR3 spans 15 residues. Deletions cut 4 bases from V and 6 bases from J, with 21 bases between. DNA of the CDR3: TGTGCCTGGACCAATAAAGGGGCTAGTAGGTCTGAAGCTTTCTTT. It codes for CAWTNKGASRSEAFF.

The chain combines TRBV10-2 with TRBJ2-3; the D is unclear. The germline CDR1 and CDR2 sequences are WSHSY and SAAADI. Trimming took off 7 bases at V and 2 bases at J, with 10 bases between the two ends. The CDR3 is 13 residues long. The CDR3 loop is CASKKYNTDTQYF. The CDR3 DNA reads TGCGCCAGCAAGAAGTATAACACAGATACGCAGTATTTT.

The chain carries TRBV6-6 and TRBJ2-7, with 9 bases fitting TRBD1. Per the germline V gene, CDR1 is MNHNY and CDR2 is SVGAGI (reference sequence). The CDR3 is 14 amino acids. With 4 bases clipped from V and 6 bases from J, the junction kept 7 bases outside the gene matches. As DNA, the CDR3 is TGTGCCAGCAGTTTGACAGGGGGGGCAGGCGAGCAGTACTTC. Protein sequence: CASSLTGGAGEQYF.

The rearrangement uses TRBV10-1 and TRBJ2-3; no definite D call. This CDR3 has 14 amino acids. V was clipped by 1 base and J by 5 bases, with 10 bases between them. Germline CDR1 reads WNHNN; CDR2 reads SYGVQD (reference sequence). CDR3 bases: TGCGCCAGCAGTGAGTGGTCCTCCGGAGATACGCAGTATTTT. It is translated as CASSEWSSGDTQYF.

The chain employs TRBV7-8 and TRBJ2-2; maybe TRBD2 (5 bases). This CDR3 spans 14 amino acids. Per the germline V gene, CDR1 is SGHVS and CDR2 is FQNEAQ. Between the trimmed V and J ends, which lost 1 base and 6 bases, there was a span of 9 bases. CDR3: CASSLVGVAGELFF. DNA of the CDR3: TGTGCCAGCAGCTTAGTCGGGGTGGCCGGGGAGCTGTTTTTT.

The CDR3 protein is CASMGWPRAIIQYF. The CDR3 DNA reads as TGTGCCAGCATGGGTTGGCCTAGGGCAATCATTCAGTACTTC. The chain combines TRBV11-2 with TRBJ2-4, with D unclear. Trimming left V 7 bases short and J 9 bases short, with 19 bases between. This CDR3 spans 14 amino acids. Germline V gives CDR1 SGHAT, CDR2 FQNNGV.

V is TRBV11-2 and J is TRBJ2-5; TRBD2 matches 8 bases. The V and J ends lost 1 base and 4 bases, in that order; junction bases with no gene match: 8. Germline lookup yields CDR1 SGHAT and CDR2 FQNNGV. The CDR3 has 16 amino acids. CDR3 DNA: TGTGCCAGCAGCTTAGGAAACGGGAGGGCCGCAGAGACCCAGTACTTC. Translation gives CASSLGNGRAAETQYF.

CDR3 sequence (DNA): TGTGCCAGCAGGTCGTCCGGGCCCTTGGATGAAAAACTGTTTTTT. Its translation is CASRSSGPLDEKLFF. The chain links TRBV28 to TRBJ1-4; no clear D. Germline lookup yields CDR1 MDHEN and CDR2 SYDVKM. There are 15 residues in the CDR3. The V gene lost 6 bases and the J gene lost 6 bases, with 17 bases spanning the gap.

This chain connects TRBV7-9 to TRBJ2-5; the match to TRBD1 covers 10 bases. CDR3 length equals 15 residues. V was clipped by 0 bases and J by 4 bases; unmatched bases: 2. Per germline, CDR1 SEHNR and CDR2 FQNEAQ (reference sequence). This chain's CDR3 is CASSLAGQGVETQYF. In DNA, the CDR3 is TGTGCCAGCAGCTTAGCTGGACAGGGGGTAGAGACCCAGTACTTC.

This clone was found a few times. The rearrangement links TRBV7-2 to TRBJ2-5; D may be TRBD1 (7 bases). The CDR3 has 16 residues. Trimming took off 5 bases at V and 1 base at J, with 17 bases between the two ends. Germline lookup yields CDR1 SGHTA and CDR2 FQGNSA. CDR3 residues: CASSAGAGGSQETQYF. In DNA form, the CDR3 reads TGTGCCAGCAGCGCCGGGGCAGGGGGGTCCCAAGAGACCCAGTACTTC. The full variable domain, with the rest looked up from reference TRBV7-2 and TRBJ2-5, is GAGVSQSPSNKVTEKGKDVELRCDPISGHTALYWYRQSLGQGLEFLIYFQGNSAPDKSGLPSDRFSAERTGGSVSTLTIQRTQQEDSAVYLCASSAGAGGSQETQYFGPGTRLLVL.

This clone turned up a few times. The chain joins TRBV28 to TRBJ1-1; 9 nucleotides match TRBD1. Unmatched junction bases numbered 11, after V lost 7 bases and J lost 11 bases. CDR1 and CDR2 (germline): MDHEN, SYDVKM. This CDR3 has 13 residues. The CDR3 loop is CASTPGQGGWAFF. CDR3 nucleotides: TGTGCCAGCACCCCGGGACAGGGTGGCTGGGCTTTCTTT.